The entry below gives a single T cell receptor (beta chain) sequence along with its context. The V and J ends lost 8 bases and 9 bases respectively, with 12 bases between them. From germline, CDR1 is MDHEN and CDR2 SYDVKM. There are 11 residues in the CDR3. This sample was included in a study of blood T cell repertoires in COVID-19. Study as a whole: Acute and convalescent COVID-19 samples came from the United States, Italy and Spain. In each case, the material was cDNA or gDNA derived from T cells, B-cell-depleted T cells, or PBMCs.

Some clones are missing from TCRdb's copy, which holds only in-frame ones; the method was immunoSEQ multiplex PCR. The sample consists of over 120,000 clones, around 84% of them appearing once. The chain is built from TRBV28 and TRBJ2-3; D remains ambiguous. This sequence originates from a human donor in a cohort sampled during active COVID-19. Sequencing used peripheral blood. The CDR3 DNA sequence: TGTGCCAGCGTCGAGTCCGGGACGCAGTATTTT. Amino acids: CASVESGTQYF. The full variable domain, in which reference TRBV28 and TRBJ2-3 provide the parts outside the CDR3, is DVKVTQSSRYLVKRTGEKVFLECVQDMDHENMFWYRQDPGLGLRLIYFSYDVKMKEKGDIPEGYSVSREKKERFSLILESASTNQTSMYLCASVESGTQYFGPGTRLTVL.